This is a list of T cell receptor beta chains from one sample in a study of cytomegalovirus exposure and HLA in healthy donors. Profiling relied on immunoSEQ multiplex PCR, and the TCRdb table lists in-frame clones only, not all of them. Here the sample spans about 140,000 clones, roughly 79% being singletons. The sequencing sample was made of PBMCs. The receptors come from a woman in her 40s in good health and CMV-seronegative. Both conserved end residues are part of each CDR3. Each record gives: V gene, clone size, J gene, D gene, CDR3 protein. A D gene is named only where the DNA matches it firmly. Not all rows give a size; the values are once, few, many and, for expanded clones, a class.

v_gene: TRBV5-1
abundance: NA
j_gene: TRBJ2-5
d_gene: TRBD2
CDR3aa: CASSSSGAPQETQYF

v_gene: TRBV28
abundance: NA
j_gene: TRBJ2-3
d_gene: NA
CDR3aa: CASSPGISSTDTQYF

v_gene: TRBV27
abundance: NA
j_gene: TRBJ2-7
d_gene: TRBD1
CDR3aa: CASSLDRAYEQYF

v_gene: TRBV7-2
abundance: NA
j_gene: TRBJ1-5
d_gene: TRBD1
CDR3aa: CASSLYGTGVGQPQHF

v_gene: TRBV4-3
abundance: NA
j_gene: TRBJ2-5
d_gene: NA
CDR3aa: CASSPKNSALGVETQYF

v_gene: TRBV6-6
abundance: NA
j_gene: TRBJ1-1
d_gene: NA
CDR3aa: CASSLTGENTEAFF

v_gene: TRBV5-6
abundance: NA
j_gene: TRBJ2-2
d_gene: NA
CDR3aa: CASSLGSGLTGELFF

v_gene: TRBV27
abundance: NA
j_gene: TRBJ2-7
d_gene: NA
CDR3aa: CASTGAGLADYEQYF

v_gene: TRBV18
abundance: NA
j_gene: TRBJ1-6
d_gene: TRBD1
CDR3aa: CASSPKDRGSLRSPLHF

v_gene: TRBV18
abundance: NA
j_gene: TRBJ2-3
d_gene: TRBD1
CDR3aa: CASARQGTSTDTQYF

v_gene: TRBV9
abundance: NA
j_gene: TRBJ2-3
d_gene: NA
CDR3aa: CASSVDSFHTDTQYF

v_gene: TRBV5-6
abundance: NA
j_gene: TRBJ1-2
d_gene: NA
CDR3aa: CASSSRAADNYGYTF

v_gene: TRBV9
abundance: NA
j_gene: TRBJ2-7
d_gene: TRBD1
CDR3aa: CASSRGQGSSYEQYF

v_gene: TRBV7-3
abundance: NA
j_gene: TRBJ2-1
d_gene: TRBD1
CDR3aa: CASSSPTGGYNEQFF

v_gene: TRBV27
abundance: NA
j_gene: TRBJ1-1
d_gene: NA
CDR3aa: CASSLKTVTEAFF

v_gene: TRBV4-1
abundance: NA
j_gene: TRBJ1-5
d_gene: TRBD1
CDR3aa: CASSQDPGGDQPQHF

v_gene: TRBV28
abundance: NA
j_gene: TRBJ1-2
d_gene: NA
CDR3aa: CASSLGQGTTYGYTF

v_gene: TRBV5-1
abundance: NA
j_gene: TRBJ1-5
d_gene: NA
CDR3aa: CASSQRPGSNQPQHF

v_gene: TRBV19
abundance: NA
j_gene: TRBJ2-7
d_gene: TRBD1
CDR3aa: CASSETGALNYEQYF

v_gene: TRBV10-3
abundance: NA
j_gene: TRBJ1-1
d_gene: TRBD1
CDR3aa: CAIRGTGWEAFF

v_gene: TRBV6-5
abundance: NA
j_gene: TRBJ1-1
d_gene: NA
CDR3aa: CASINVGALNTEAFF

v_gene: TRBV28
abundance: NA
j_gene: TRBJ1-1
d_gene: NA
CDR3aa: CASSAGEGGAFF

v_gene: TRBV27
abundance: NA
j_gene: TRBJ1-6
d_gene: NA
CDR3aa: CASSSLRSGDARSPLHF

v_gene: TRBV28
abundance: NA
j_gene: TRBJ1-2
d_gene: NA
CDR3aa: CASSLWGGDGYTF

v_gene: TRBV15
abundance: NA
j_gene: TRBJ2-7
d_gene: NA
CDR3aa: CATSRDIGAYEQYF

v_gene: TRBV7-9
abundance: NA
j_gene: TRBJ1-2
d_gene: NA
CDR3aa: CASSGGTDNYGYTF

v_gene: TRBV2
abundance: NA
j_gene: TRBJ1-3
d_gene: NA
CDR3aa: CASRGGQSSGNTIYF

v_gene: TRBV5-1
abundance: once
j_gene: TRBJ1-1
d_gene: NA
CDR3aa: CASSEDRVDTEAFF

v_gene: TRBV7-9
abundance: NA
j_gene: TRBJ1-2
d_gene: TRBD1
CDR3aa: CASSRQGCGYTF

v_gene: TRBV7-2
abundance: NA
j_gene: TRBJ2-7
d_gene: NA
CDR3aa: CASSYGAQDTYEQYF

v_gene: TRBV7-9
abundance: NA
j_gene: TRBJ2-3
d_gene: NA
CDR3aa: CASSARRGATVVVDTQYF

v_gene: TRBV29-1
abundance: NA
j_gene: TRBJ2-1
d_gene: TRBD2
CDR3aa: CSVWGLAGNNNEQFF

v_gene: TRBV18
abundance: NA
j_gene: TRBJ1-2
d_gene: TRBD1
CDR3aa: CASSPNTGTAIYGYTF

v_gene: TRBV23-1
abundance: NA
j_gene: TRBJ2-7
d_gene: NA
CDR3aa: CASSRAWKPSSYEQYF

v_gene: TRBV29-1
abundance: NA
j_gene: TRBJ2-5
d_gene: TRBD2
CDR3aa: CSVDPLAGGFETQYF

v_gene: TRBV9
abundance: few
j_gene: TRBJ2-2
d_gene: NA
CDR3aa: CASSVTWVRGEAGELFF

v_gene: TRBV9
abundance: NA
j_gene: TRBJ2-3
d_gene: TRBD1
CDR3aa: CASSTRQGSTDTQYF

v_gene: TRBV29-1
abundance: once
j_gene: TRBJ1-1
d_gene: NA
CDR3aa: CSVHSRALTEAFF

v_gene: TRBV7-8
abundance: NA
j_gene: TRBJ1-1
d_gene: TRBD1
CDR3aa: CASSLGQQIGEAFF